This is a list of T cell receptor beta chains from one sample in a study of T-cell memory formation after mild COVID-19. Via MiXCR, TCRdb re-called the 5' RACE reads, giving one row per CDR3 protein. In the table there are about 27,000 distinct CDR3 sequences, about 8% of which are singletons. The sequenced sample was PBMCs or a T cell subset sorted from them (not recorded which). All receptors derive from an adult woman who had mild COVID-19 (a few samples of this study predate the infection). Cell type and time point are not known. CDR3s leave out the opening cysteine and the closing phenylalanine or tryptophan. Each record gives: J gene, V gene, CDR3 protein.

>TRBJ2-7|TRBV5-1
ASSLDQGNEQY
>TRBJ1-5|TRBV20-1
SAREDRGSQPQH
>TRBJ1-4|TRBV5-5
ASSSRPSAVWATNEKLF
>TRBJ2-1|TRBV24-1
ATSDLRLAGPNEQF
>TRBJ1-1|TRBV27
ASSLEGWTEAF
>TRBJ1-5|TRBV15
ATSRDPRGRGEQPQH
>TRBJ1-5|TRBV27
ASSWDINQPQH
>TRBJ2-1|TRBV28
ASLTSGGPREQF
>TRBJ2-1|TRBV5-6
ASSFGSGAYNEQF
>TRBJ2-7|TRBV21-1
ASSKTGTGVYEQY
>TRBJ2-2|TRBV7-2
ASSLTPLRGPFANTGELF
>TRBJ2-1|TRBV7-2
ASSLALVGSGEQF
>TRBJ1-5|TRBV2
ASNTPGTGQNQPQH
>TRBJ2-5|TRBV3-1
ASSQSGSSGETQY
>TRBJ1-2|TRBV7-2
ASSLGQVGGYT
>TRBJ2-3|TRBV6-1
ASSPLGSGTTDTQY
>TRBJ1-1|TRBV7-8
ASRSSGGRNTEAF
>TRBJ2-7|TRBV3-1
ASSSPSQGSHEQY
>TRBJ2-5|TRBV5-1
ASSLGGTKETQY
>TRBJ2-2|TRBV12-3/TRBV12-4
ASSPQGGTGELF
>TRBJ2-1|TRBV20-1
SARLALRNEQF
>TRBJ2-2|TRBV6-4
ASSDSRDGTPGELF
>TRBJ2-1|TRBV20-1
SARRTGHNEQF
>TRBJ1-1|TRBV12-3/TRBV12-4
ASSVDGGGTEAF
>TRBJ2-1|TRBV29-1
SVWSGTPF
>TRBJ1-3|TRBV30
AWQFRGKDTIY
>TRBJ1-4|TRBV30
AWSVRGQGEKLF
>TRBJ2-1|TRBV25-1
ASRNYGTGDNEQF
>TRBJ1-1|TRBV28
ASSLLRQGQNTEAF
>TRBJ2-3|TRBV7-9
ASSRTGGGTDTQY
>TRBJ2-1|TRBV4-2
ASSQEASGRMPYNEQF
>TRBJ2-3|TRBV20-1
SANSLTDTQY
>TRBJ2-1|TRBV4-1
ASSHPRQGNEQF
>TRBJ2-2|TRBV5-1
ASLAGGDSNTGGLF
>TRBJ2-7|TRBV3-1
ASSQDPGTGGDEQY
>TRBJ2-7|TRBV7-2
ASSPGQANYEQY
>TRBJ2-7|TRBV5-5
ASSSSRGSYEQY
>TRBJ2-3|TRBV12-3/TRBV12-4
ASSLIASTDTQY